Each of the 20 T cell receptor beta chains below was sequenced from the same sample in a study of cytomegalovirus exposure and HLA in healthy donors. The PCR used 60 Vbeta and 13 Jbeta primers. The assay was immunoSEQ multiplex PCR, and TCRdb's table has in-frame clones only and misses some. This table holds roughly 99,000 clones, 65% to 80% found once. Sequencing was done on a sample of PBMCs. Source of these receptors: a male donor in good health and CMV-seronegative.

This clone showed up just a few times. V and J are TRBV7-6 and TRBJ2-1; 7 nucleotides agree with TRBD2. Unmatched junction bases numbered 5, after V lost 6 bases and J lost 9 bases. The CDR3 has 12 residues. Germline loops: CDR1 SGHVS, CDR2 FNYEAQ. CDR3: CASRSASGEQFF. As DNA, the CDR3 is TGTGCCAGCAGATCGGCTAGCGGTGAGCAGTTCTTC. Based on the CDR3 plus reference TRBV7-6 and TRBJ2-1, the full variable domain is GAGVSQSPRYKVTKRGQDVALRCDPISGHVSLYWYRQALGQGPEFLTYFNYEAQQDKSGLPNDRFSAERPEGSISTLTIQRTEQRDSAMYRCASRSASGEQFFGPGTRLTVL.

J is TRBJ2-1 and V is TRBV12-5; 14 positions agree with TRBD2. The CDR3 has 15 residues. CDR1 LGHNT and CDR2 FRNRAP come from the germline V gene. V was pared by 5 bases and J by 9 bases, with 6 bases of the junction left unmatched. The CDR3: CASGLGTSGGTEQFF. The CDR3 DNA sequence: TGTGCTAGTGGTCTCGGGACTAGCGGGGGCACTGAGCAGTTCTTC.

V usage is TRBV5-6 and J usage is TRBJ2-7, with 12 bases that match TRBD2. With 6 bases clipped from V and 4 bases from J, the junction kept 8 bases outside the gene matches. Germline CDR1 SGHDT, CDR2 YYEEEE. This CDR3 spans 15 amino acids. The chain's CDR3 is CASTSGTSGWYEQYF. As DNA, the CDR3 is TGTGCCAGCACCTCCGGGACTAGCGGGTGGTACGAGCAGTACTTC.

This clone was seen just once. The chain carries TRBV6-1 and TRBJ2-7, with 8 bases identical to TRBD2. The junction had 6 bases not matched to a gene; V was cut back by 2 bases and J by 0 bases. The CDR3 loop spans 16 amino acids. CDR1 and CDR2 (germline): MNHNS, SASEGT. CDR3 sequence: CASSEPRGGSSYEQYF. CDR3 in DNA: TGTGCCAGCAGTGAACCCCGGGGGGGGAGCTCCTACGAGCAGTACTTC.

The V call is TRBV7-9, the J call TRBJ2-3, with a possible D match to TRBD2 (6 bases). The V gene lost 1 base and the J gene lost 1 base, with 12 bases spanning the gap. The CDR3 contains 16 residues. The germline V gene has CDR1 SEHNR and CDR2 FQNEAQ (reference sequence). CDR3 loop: CASSLVPGAGTDTQYF. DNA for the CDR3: TGTGCCAGCAGCTTAGTCCCGGGAGCCGGCACAGATACGCAGTATTTT.

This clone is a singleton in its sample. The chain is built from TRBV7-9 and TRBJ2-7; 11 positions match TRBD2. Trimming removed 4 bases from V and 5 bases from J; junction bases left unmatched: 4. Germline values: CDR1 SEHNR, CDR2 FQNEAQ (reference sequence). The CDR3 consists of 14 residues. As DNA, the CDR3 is TGTGCCAGCAGCTCCCTAGCGGGAGGACACGAGCAGTACTTC. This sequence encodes CASSSLAGGHEQYF.

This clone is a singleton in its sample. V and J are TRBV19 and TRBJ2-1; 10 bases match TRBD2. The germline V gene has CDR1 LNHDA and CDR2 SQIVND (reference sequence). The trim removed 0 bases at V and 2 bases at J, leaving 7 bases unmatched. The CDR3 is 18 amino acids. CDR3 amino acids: CASSIDAPLAGAYNEQFF. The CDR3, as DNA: TGTGCCAGTAGTATAGACGCGCCCCTAGCGGGAGCCTACAATGAGCAGTTCTTC.

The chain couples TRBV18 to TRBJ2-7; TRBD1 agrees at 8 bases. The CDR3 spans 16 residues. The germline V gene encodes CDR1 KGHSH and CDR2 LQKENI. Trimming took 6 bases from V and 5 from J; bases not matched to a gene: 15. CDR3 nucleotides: TGTGCCAGCTCGCGCTTAAGACAGGGGATCAACGACGAGCAGTACTTC. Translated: CASSRLRQGINDEQYF.

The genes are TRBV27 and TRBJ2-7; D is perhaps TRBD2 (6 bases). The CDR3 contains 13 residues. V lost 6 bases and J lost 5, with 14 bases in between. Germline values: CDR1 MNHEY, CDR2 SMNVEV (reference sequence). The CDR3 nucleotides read TGTGCCAGCAGCCTACGTGGAGGGGACGAGCAGTACTTC. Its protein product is CASSLRGGDEQYF.

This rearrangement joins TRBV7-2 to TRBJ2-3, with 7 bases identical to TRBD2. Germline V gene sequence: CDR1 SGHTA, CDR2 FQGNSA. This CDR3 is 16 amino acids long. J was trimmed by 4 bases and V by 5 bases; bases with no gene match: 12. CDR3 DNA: TGTGCCAGCAGCCCCCGGATGAGCGGGAAAGCAGATACGCAGTATTTT. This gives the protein CASSPRMSGKADTQYF.

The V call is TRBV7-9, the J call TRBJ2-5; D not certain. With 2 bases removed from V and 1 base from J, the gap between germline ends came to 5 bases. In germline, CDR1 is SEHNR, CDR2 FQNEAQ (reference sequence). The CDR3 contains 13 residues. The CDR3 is CASSLLRQETQYF. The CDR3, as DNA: TGTGCCAGCAGCTTACTCCGCCAAGAGACCCAGTACTTC.

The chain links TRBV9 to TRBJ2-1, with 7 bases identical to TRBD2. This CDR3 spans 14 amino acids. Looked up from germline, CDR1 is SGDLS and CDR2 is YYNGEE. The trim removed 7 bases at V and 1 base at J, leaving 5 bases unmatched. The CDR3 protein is CASAEAGSYNEQFF. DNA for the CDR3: TGTGCCAGCGCTGAAGCGGGATCCTACAATGAGCAGTTCTTC.

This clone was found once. The CDR3 nucleotides are TGCAGCACCTCCCCGGGTTACAATCAGCCCCAGCATTTT. Translation gives CSTSPGYNQPQHF. The chain employs TRBV29-1 and TRBJ1-5, with D unresolved. V was clipped by 8 bases and J by 3 bases, with 14 bases between them. The CDR3 length is 13 residues. CDR1 SQVTM and CDR2 ANQGSEA come from the germline V gene.

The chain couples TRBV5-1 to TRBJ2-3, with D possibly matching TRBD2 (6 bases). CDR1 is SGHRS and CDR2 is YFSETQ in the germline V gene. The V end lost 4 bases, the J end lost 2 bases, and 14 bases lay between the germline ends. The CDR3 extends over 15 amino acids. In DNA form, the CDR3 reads TGCGCCAGCAGCACGGGACTTACCGCCACAGATACGCAGTATTTT. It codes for CASSTGLTATDTQYF.

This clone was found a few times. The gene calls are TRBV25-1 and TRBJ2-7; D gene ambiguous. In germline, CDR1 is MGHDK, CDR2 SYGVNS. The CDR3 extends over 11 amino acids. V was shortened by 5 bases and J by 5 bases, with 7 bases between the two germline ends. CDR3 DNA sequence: TGTGCCAGCAGTACAACTAACGAGCAGTACTTC. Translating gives CASSTTNEQYF.

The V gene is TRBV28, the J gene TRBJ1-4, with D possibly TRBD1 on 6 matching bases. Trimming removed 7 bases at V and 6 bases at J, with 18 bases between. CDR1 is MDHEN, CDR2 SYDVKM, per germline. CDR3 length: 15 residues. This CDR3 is CASTIGGERDEKLFF. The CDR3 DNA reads TGTGCCAGCACAATAGGGGGGGAACGAGATGAAAAACTGTTTTTT.

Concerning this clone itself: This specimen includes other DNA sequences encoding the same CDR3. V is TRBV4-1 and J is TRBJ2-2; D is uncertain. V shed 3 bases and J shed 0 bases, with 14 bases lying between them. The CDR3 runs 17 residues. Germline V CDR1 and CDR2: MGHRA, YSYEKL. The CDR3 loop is CASSQRRGRTNTGELFF. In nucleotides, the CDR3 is TGCGCCAGCAGCCAGAGACGAGGCCGCACGAACACCGGGGAGCTGTTTTTT.

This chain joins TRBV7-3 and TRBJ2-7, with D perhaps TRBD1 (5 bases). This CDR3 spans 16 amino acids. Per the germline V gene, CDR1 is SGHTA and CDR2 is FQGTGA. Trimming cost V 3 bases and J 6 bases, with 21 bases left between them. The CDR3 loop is CASSFSSAAGSSEQYF. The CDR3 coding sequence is TGTGCCAGCAGCTTTTCCTCAGCTGCAGGGTCTTCCGAGCAGTACTTC.

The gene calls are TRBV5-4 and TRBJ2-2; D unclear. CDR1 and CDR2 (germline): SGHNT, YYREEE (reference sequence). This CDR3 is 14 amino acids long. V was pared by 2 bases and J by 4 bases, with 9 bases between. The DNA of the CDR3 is TGTGCCAGCAGCTTCAAACAGCTCACCGGGGAGCTGTTTTTT. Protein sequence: CASSFKQLTGELFF.

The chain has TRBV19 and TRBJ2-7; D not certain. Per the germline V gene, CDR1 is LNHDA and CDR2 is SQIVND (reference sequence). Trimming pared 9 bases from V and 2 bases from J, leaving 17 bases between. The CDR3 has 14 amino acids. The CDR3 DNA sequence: TGTGCCAGCAGTCGTACGATTTCTACCTACGAGCAGTACTTC. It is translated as CASSRTISTYEQYF.